Presented here are 8 T cell receptor beta chains from one specimen sequenced in a study of Ad26.COV2.S vaccination and SARS-CoV-2 variants. Treatment denoted: about 20 received Ad26.COV2.S at low or high dose, single or two shots; five or six received placebo; per-sample allocation not given. Day 63 after the first vaccine or placebo injection was the time point for sampling. Repertoires were generated with immunoSEQ multiplex PCR, while TCRdb's copy carries only in-frame clones and drops some. The profile shows about 250,000 clones, approximately 87% of them singletons. The sample consisted of peripheral blood, taken in a trial of Ad26.COV2.S vaccine versus placebo. The receptor set was obtained from a person aged 18-60 years who received the Ad26.COV2.S COVID-19 vaccine or a placebo.

This rearrangement joins TRBV13 to TRBJ2-5; D gene ambiguous. CDR1 and CDR2 from the germline V gene are PRHDT and FYEKMQ (reference sequence). Trimming pared 0 bases from V and 3 bases from J, leaving 5 bases between. This CDR3 has 13 amino acids. The CDR3 DNA reads as TGTGCCAGCAGCTTAGGTGATGAAGAGACCCAGTACTTC. It yields the protein CASSLGDEETQYF.

This chain uses TRBV5-6 with TRBJ2-3, with 8 positions matching TRBD2. The germline gives CDR1 SGHDT, CDR2 YYEEEE. Losses at the gene ends were 4 bases for V and 6 bases for J; bases not matched to a gene: 16. The CDR3 length is 17 residues. The CDR3, as DNA: TGTGCCAGCAGCCGCCTGATCTCTCTATCGGGGGGGGATACGCAGTATTTT. This sequence encodes CASSRLISLSGGDTQYF.

This chain links TRBV4-2 with TRBJ2-4; 7 nucleotides match TRBD1. The CDR3 has 16 residues. The germline V gene encodes CDR1 LGHNA and CDR2 YNFKEQ. The V segment lost 2 bases and the J segment 0 bases; nucleotides outside the gene matches: 4. The CDR3 coding sequence is TGTGCCAGCAGCCAACCGGACAGGCTAGCCAAAAACATTCAGTACTTC. Protein: CASSQPDRLAKNIQYF.

The chain joins TRBV11-3 to TRBJ2-7; no clear D. The V end was cut by 1 base, the J end by 6 bases, with 7 bases between. This CDR3 spans 12 amino acids. The germline CDR1 and CDR2 sequences are SGHNT and YENEEA. CDR3 in DNA: TGTGCCAGCAGCTTAGGGACGTCCGAGCAGTACTTC. Protein: CASSLGTSEQYF.

V gene TRBV5-1 combines with J gene TRBJ1-1; 8 bases are shared with TRBD1. This CDR3 comprises 14 residues. Per germline, CDR1 SGHRS and CDR2 YFSETQ. Trimming removed 3 bases from V and 5 bases from J; junction bases left unmatched: 6. CDR3 loop: CASSSDRVGTEAFF. In nucleotides, the CDR3 is TGCGCCAGCAGCTCGGACAGGGTTGGAACTGAAGCTTTCTTT.

The chain links TRBV5-5 to TRBJ2-1, with TRBD2 matching 7 bases. The germline V gene encodes CDR1 SGHKS and CDR2 YYEKEE (reference sequence). Germline trimming cut 3 bases from V and 10 bases from J; bases unmatched to any gene: 13. There are 15 residues in the CDR3. The chain's CDR3 is CASSWGRLRGREQFF. The CDR3 DNA follows: TGTGCCAGCAGCTGGGGCCGGCTGCGGGGGAGGGAGCAGTTCTTC.

The chain joins TRBV4-2 to TRBJ2-5, with D unresolved. Germline loops: CDR1 LGHNA, CDR2 YNFKEQ. The V gene lost 0 bases and the J gene lost 4 bases, with 9 bases spanning the gap. The CDR3 is 14 amino acids. In DNA, the CDR3 is TGTGCCAGCAGCCAAGATTTACTTGGAGAGACCCAGTACTTC. As protein: CASSQDLLGETQYF.

The chain employs TRBV5-1 and TRBJ2-1; 7 bases are a match to TRBD1. After removal of 4 bases from V and 9 bases from J, the junction contained 4 bases not matched to a gene. Germline V gives CDR1 SGHRS, CDR2 YFSETQ. The CDR3 has 12 residues. The CDR3 sequence: CASSTRGPEQFF. In nucleotides, the CDR3 is TGCGCCAGCAGCACGAGGGGGCCTGAGCAGTTCTTC.